The 8 T cell receptor beta chains in this list originate from one sample, sequenced in a study of OX40 agonist ivuxolimab in advanced cancers. Clones were read by immunoSEQ multiplex PCR, and TCRdb kept only the in-frame ones, dropping some. The sample has nearly 70,000 clones, more than 80% seen once. The specimen comprised CD4+ or CD8+ T cells sorted from blood, sampled in a trial of the OX40 agonist ivuxolimab. Source of these receptors: an adult with an advanced solid tumor such as melanoma, head and neck, liver or kidney cancer.

The count of this clone is one. The V call is TRBV6-1, the J call TRBJ1-1, with D tentatively TRBD1 (6 bases). The CDR3 covers 13 residues. V was shortened by 8 bases and J by 1 base, with 11 bases between the two germline ends. Looked up from germline, CDR1 is MNHNS and CDR2 is SASEGT. The CDR3 loop is CASRGQSNTEAFF. CDR3 DNA sequence: TGTGCCAGCCGAGGACAGTCGAACACTGAAGCTTTCTTT.

The table lists this clone with a few counts. CDR3 in amino acids: CAIMRQETYEQYF. Here the CDR3 DNA reads TGTGCCATCATGAGACAGGAGACCTACGAGCAGTACTTC. J is TRBJ2-7 and V is TRBV10-3; D possibly corresponds to TRBD1 (6 bases). CDR1 ENHRY and CDR2 SYGVKD come from the germline V gene. The CDR3 consists of 13 residues. The V and J ends lost 7 bases and 2 bases respectively, with 12 bases between them.

V is TRBV5-4 and J is TRBJ1-4; D gene uncertain. The germline gives CDR1 SGHNT, CDR2 YYREEE (reference sequence). The ends were cut back, 4 bases at V and 4 bases at J, with 14 bases in the middle. This CDR3 is 15 amino acids long. The CDR3 bases are TGTGCCAGCAGCCAAGAGATGCGGGATAATGAAAAACTGTTTTTT. This translates into CASSQEMRDNEKLFF. Full variable domain (outside the CDR3, taken from reference TRBV5-4 and TRBJ1-4): ETGVTQSPTHLIKTRGQQVTLRCSSQSGHNTVSWYQQALGQGPQFIFQYYREEENGRGNFPPRFSGLQFPNYSSELNVNALELDDSALYLCASSQEMRDNEKLFFGSGTQLSVL.

This clone came up a few times. V gene TRBV9 combines with J gene TRBJ1-5; 7 bases align to TRBD1. Germline loops: CDR1 SGDLS, CDR2 YYNGEE. The length of the CDR3 is 14 residues. The V segment lost 0 bases and the J segment 7 bases; nucleotides outside the gene matches: 4. The DNA of the CDR3 is TGTGCCAGCAGCGTAGGGGTGGACAGGCAGCCCCAGCATTTT. Translation: CASSVGVDRQPQHF. Using reference TRBV9 and TRBJ1-5 for the parts outside the CDR3, the full variable domain is DSGVTQTPKHLITATGQRVTLRCSPRSGDLSVYWYQQSLDQGLQFLIQYYNGEERAKGNILERFSAQQFPDLHSELNLSSLELGDSALYFCASSVGVDRQPQHFGDGTRLSIL.

The chain links TRBV18 to TRBJ1-2; D is possibly TRBD1 (6 bases). From germline, CDR1 is KGHSH and CDR2 LQKENI. The CDR3 runs to 13 residues. The V end lost 9 bases, the J end lost 0 bases, and 11 bases lay between the germline ends. The CDR3, as DNA: TGTGCCAGGAGGAGGGGGGCTAACTATGGCTACACCTTC. Translated, it gives CARRRGANYGYTF.

The chain uses TRBV6-5 and TRBJ2-7; a weak D match, TRBD1 (5 bases). There are 14 residues in the CDR3. Germline values: CDR1 MNHEY, CDR2 SVGAGI. V lost 6 bases to trimming and J lost 0 bases, with 12 bases between them. In DNA, the CDR3 is TGTGCCAGCAGAAACGGACATCGCTCCTACGAGCAGTACTTC. Translating gives CASRNGHRSYEQYF.

This clone has just one count. The rearrangement joins TRBV19 to TRBJ1-6, with D uncertain. This CDR3 has 17 amino acids. From germline, CDR1 is LNHDA and CDR2 SQIVND (reference sequence). Trimming cost V 1 base and J 7 bases, with 17 bases left between them. CDR3 in amino acids: CASSIGNRQALNSPLHF. DNA for the CDR3: TGTGCCAGTAGTATAGGGAACCGGCAAGCCCTAAATTCACCCCTCCACTTT. The entire variable domain, with the rest obtained from reference TRBV19 and TRBJ1-6, is as follows: DGGITQSPKYLFRKEGQNVTLSCEQNLNHDAMYWYRQDPGQGLRLIYYSQIVNDFQKGDIAEGYSVSREKKESFPLTVTSAQKNPTAFYLCASSIGNRQALNSPLHFGNGTRLTVT.

The gene calls are TRBV7-2 and TRBJ1-4; tentatively, D is TRBD1 (6 bases). Trimming shortened V by 3 bases and J by 8 bases, and 16 bases separated the two germline ends. This CDR3 contains 15 residues. The V gene's germline CDR1 is SGHTA and CDR2 FQGNSA. The CDR3 loop is CASSLSGGPIEKLFF. The CDR3 DNA sequence: TGTGCCAGCAGCTTGTCCGGGGGCCCCATAGAAAAACTGTTTTTT.